The 8 T cell receptor beta chains in this list originate from one sample, sequenced in a study of OX40 agonist ivuxolimab in advanced cancers. The data were produced by immunoSEQ multiplex PCR, yet TCRdb's version contains in-frame clones alone and is incomplete. Found here are some 95,000 clones, 70% to 90% of them singletons; the top ten hold more than 0.8%. Specimen: CD4+ or CD8+ T cells sorted from blood, collected in a trial of the OX40 agonist ivuxolimab. Receptors originate from an adult with an advanced solid tumor such as melanoma, head and neck, liver or kidney cancer.

This chain links TRBV5-1 with TRBJ2-7; 10 bases agree with TRBD1. Trimming took 4 bases from V and 5 from J; bases not matched to a gene: 9. Germline V gives CDR1 SGHRS, CDR2 YFSETQ. The length of the CDR3 is 15 residues. The CDR3 region is CASSPTGGVLDEQYV. The CDR3 nucleotides are TGCGCCAGCAGCCCGACAGGGGGCGTATTAGACGAGCAGTACGTC.

The chain uses TRBV6-6 and TRBJ1-1; D remains ambiguous. The V gene lost 2 bases and the J gene lost 8 bases, with 6 bases spanning the gap. CDR3 length: 11 amino acids. CDR1 MNHNY and CDR2 SVGAGI come from the germline V gene (reference sequence). Here the CDR3 DNA reads TGTGCCAGCAGTTACACGAGGGAAGCTTTCTTT. It translates to CASSYTREAFF.

The V gene is TRBV5-1, the J gene TRBJ1-6; perhaps TRBD1 as D (6 bases). The CDR3 is made up of 14 amino acids. Germline CDR1 reads SGHRS; CDR2 reads YFSETQ. Trimming left V 7 bases short and J 8 bases short, with 16 bases between. CDR3 nucleotides: TGCGCCAGCTCCTCGGGGGCATCAGATTCACCCCTCCACTTT. The encoded protein is CASSSGASDSPLHF.

The chain joins TRBV10-3 to TRBJ1-4; D unclear. Per germline, CDR1 ENHRY and CDR2 SYGVKD. The CDR3 covers 16 residues. V was pared by 0 bases and J by 0 bases, with 8 bases between. For the CDR3, the DNA is TGTGCCATCAGTGAGTCGTCGCTCTCAACTAATGAAAAACTGTTTTTT. Translating gives CAISESSLSTNEKLFF.

V gene TRBV5-1 combines with J gene TRBJ2-5; maybe TRBD1 (6 bases). CDR3 size: 14 residues. Germline V gene sequence: CDR1 SGHRS, CDR2 YFSETQ. With 1 base removed from V and 2 bases from J, the gap between germline ends came to 9 bases. The CDR3, as DNA: TGCGCCAGCAGCTTGAGGGGGTTTCAAGAGACCCAGTACTTC. Encoded protein: CASSLRGFQETQYF.

The chain joins TRBV28 to TRBJ2-7; 7 bases fit TRBD1. This CDR3 comprises 15 residues. V lost 4 bases and J lost 4; bases outside the gene matches: 10. The V gene's germline CDR1 is MDHEN and CDR2 SYDVKM. The CDR3 nucleotides are TGTGCCAGCAGTTCTCCCGTAACAGGGGCGTACGAGCAGTACTTC. Its translation: CASSSPVTGAYEQYF.

V is TRBV19 and J is TRBJ1-1; TRBD1 might be the D (5 bases). Germline V gene lookup returns CDR1 LNHDA and CDR2 SQIVND (reference sequence). The ends were cut back, 7 bases at V and 0 bases at J, with 12 bases in the middle. This CDR3 spans 14 amino acids. CDR3 loop: CASNGHAMNTEAFF. The CDR3 coding sequence is TGTGCCAGTAATGGACACGCTATGAACACTGAAGCTTTCTTT.

This clone was observed a handful of times. This sequence joins TRBV30 and TRBJ1-1; D is ambiguous. The germline V gene has CDR1 GTSNPN and CDR2 SVGIG (reference sequence). Trimming cost V 0 bases and J 0 bases, with 8 bases left between them. This CDR3 has 14 amino acids. CDR3 sequence: CAWSVRPMNTEAFF. Written as DNA, the CDR3 is TGTGCCTGGAGTGTACGGCCCATGAACACTGAAGCTTTCTTT.